The entry below describes one T cell receptor beta chain. Its antigen is not known. These data belong to a study of cytomegalovirus exposure and HLA in healthy donors. Overall study results and limits: An analysis that was carried out later associated 16,951 TCR beta sequences with HLA alleles at 0.05 false discovery rate. HLA restriction was apparent for most CMV-associated TCR beta chains in a later analysis. Later work showed greater clonal expansion in HLA-associated TCR beta chains than in equally common others.

Researchers ran the PCR with 60 Vbeta and 13 Jbeta primers. Libraries were prepared by immunoSEQ multiplex PCR; TCRdb keeps only in-frame clonotypes and omits some of them. The sample yields some 140,000 clones, about 80% seen once. This CDR3 region has 15 residues. The germline V and J ends were trimmed by 0 bases and 7 bases, with 16 bases remaining between them. Germline CDR1 and CDR2: LGHNA and YNFKEQ. The chain recombines TRBV4-2 with TRBJ2-7; D gene unclear. This TCR derives from a man aged 25 to 40 in good health and CMV-seronegative. What was sequenced was PBMCs. CDR3 region: CASSQEYDSLQEQYF. The CDR3 nucleotides are TGTGCCAGCAGCCAAGAGTATGATAGTCTCCAAGAGCAGTACTTC.